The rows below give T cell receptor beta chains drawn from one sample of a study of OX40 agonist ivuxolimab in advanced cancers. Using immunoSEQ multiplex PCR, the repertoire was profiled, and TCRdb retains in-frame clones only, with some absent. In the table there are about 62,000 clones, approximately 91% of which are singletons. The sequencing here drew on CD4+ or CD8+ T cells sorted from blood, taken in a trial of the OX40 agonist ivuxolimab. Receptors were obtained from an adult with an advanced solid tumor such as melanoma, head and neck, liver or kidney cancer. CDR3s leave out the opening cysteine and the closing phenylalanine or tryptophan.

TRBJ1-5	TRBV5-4	ASSQGGGDYQPQH
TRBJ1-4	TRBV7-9	ASSLGGTGREKLF
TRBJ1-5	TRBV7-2	ASSRTGGRNQPQH
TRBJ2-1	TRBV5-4	ASSPGTSGFNEQF
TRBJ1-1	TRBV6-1	ASSDMQGGSEAF
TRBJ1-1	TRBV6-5	ASNEDRNTEAF
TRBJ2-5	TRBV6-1	ASSAGGGGETQY
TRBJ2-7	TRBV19	ASSPDRGNFRDYEQY
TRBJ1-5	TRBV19	ASSIGHSGHLKRGNQPQH
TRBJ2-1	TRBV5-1	ASSLVAFSYNEQF
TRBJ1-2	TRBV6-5	ASSYGQGAYGYT
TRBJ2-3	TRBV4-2	ASSQDSLAGSTDTQY
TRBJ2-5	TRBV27	ASSLSGRARGETQY
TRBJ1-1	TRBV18	ASSPLENTEAF
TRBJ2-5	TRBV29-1	SVVERLWVETQY
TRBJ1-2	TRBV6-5	ASSYDSLYGYT
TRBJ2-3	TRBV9	ASSISGGDTQY
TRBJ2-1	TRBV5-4	ASSRGGTGIYYNEQF
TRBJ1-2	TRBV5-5	ASSFKSDSGST
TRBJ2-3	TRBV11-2	ASSLEAASTQY
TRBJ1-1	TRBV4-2	ASSRSGGMNTEAF
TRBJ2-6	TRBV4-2	ASSSTSGSGANVLT
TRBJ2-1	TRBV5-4	ASSLAGREVGEQF
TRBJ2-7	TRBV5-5	ASSFPGQGVYEQY
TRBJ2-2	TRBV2	ASKKGQTTGELF
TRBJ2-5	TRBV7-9	ASRSGGRLETQY
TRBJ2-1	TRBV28	ASSLFEGGRINEQF
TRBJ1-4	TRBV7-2	ASSFTQSNEKLF
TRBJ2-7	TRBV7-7	ASSKTSGAYEQY
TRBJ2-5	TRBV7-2	ASSFGQGIRETQY
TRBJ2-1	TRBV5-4	ASQRTSGNDNEQF
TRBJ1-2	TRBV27	ASRQDSNYGYT
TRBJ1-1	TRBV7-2	ASSSRQGFEAF
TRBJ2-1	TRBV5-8	ASSLLGLAGGPGYNEQF
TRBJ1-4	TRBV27	ASRGGTVIPEKLF
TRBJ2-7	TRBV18	ASSHTEFTSGPYEQY
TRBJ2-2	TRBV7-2	ASNPLAGGNTGELF
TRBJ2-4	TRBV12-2	ASRPARGAKNIQY
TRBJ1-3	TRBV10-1	ASSESSGNTIY
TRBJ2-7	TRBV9	ASSVDPGSNEQY
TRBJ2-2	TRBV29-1	SVGRWNTGELF
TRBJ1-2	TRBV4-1	ASRRTGNNYGYT
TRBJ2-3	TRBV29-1	SVEDHEPDPTDTQY
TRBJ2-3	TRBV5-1	ASSLTGGSDTQY
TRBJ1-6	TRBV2	ASTFFAGNSPLH
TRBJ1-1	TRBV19	ASSSTTGRLGNTEAF